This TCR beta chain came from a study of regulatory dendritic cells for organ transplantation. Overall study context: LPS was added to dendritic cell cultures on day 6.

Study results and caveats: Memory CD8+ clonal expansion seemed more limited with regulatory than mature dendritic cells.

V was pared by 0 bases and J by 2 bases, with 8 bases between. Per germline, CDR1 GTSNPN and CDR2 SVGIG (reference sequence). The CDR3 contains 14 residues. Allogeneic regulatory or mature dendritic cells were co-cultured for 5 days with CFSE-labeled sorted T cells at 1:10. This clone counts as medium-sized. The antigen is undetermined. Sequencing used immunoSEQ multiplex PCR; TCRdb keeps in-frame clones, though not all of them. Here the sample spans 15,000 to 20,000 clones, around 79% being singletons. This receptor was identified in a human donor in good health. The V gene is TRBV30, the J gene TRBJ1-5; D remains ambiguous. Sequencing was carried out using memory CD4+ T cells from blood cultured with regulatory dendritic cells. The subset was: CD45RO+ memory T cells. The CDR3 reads CAWSVGQGNQPQHF. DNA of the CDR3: TGTGCCTGGAGTGTAGGGCAGGGCAATCAGCCCCAGCATTTT.